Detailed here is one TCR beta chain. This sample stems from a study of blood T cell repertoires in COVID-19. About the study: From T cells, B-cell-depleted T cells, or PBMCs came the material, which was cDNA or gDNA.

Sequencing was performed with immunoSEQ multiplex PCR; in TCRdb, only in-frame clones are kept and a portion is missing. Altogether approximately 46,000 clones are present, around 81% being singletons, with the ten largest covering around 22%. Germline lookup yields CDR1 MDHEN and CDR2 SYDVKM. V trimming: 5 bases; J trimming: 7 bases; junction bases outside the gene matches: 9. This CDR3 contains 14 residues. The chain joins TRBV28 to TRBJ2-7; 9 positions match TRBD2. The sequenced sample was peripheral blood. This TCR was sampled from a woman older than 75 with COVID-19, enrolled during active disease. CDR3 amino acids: CASSPLAGVFEQYF. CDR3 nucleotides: TGTGCCAGCAGTCCGTTAGCGGGAGTGTTTGAGCAGTACTTC.